Listed here is a single TCR beta chain. This clone's antigen is unknown. Compared with germline, one end of the junction differs, possibly owing to a read error. The sample belongs to a study of CD8 T cells in Susac syndrome (dated by TCRdb to about 2019). Concerning the study at large: Of the Susac syndrome patients who were sequenced, about six had clinically active disease and about eight were in clinical remission. At the time of blood withdrawal, Susac syndrome patients were either therapy-naive, taking corticosteroids (with some also receiving IVIg), or on IVIg alone. Whether CD8+ T cell activation and differentiation in Susac syndrome was antigen driven was tested using repertoire sequencing.

The paper as a whole reports these results and caveats: The study acknowledged that relatively few individuals were included in the TCR sequencing and HLA analysis. In patients with Susac syndrome, the CD4+ T cell repertoire showed no detectable clonal expansion.

High-throughput TCR beta sequencing profiled peripheral blood CD8+ and CD4+ T cells from healthy donors, Susac syndrome patients and multiple sclerosis patients. The Susac syndrome patients fulfilled recently defined diagnostic criteria for either definite or probable disease. Bulk CD8+ and CD4+ T cells were purified by magnetic negative isolation, while CD8+ TEMRA cells were enriched using FACS. Blood was collected in EDTA tubes and processed within 24 hours, with PBMCs isolated through density gradient centrifugation. PBMCs destined for TCR sequencing were cryopreserved in liquid nitrogen and later thawed in a 37 °C water bath. The sorted or isolated CD4+, CD8+ and CD8+ TEMRA cells had a purity of 90% or higher. CDR1 SQVTM and CDR2 ANQGSEA are derived from the germline V gene. From the cysteine through the phenylalanine, the CDR3 covers 11 amino acids. Here the CDR3 DNA is all that survives: 33 bases in frame from base 1.

RNA was extracted with the RNeasy kit and about 0.45 to 1 ug was reverse transcribed using random hexamers. The immunoSEQ multiplex PCR assay, which covers 54 Vbeta and 13 Jbeta segments, was used to amplify TCR beta CDR3 regions. Bias from PCR amplification was corrected by using a synthetic template baseline for primer optimization and for computational correction. Processing in the source paper ran as follows. Reads were annotated to V, D and J genes per IMGT and analyzed with immunoSEQ Analyzer, keeping only productive sequences. Clonality was calculated as one minus the Shannon entropy normalized by log2 of the number of productive unique sequences. Public and private clones were assessed among the 100 most prevalent clones of each patient and control. Susac-specific clones were defined as absent from healthy and MS cohorts, 850 to 1,300 published viral clones and other ImmuneACCESS disease sequences. The public reads were quality trimmed at Q25 with fastp and then assembled into clones with MiXCR by TCRdb, keeping productive beta chains. Rows with a matching CDR3 protein are joined into one entry that keeps the most common DNA and genes. What appears here as the V and J calls and clone size reflects TCRdb's work, not the paper's. For this sample there are roughly 250,000 distinct CDR3 sequences; 90% to 96% appear just once. Approximately 0.1% of the sample belongs to the ten largest clones.

The chain employs TRBV29-1 and TRBJ1-2, with the D gene uncertain. The sequencing input was CD4+ T cells from PBMCs. The receptor comes from a human donor with Susac syndrome. This receptor carries the CDR3 CSVLTSGLDVF. The nucleotides are TGCAGCGTCCTGACATCCGGTCTGGACGTCTTC.